The T cell receptor beta chain under discussion was sequenced for a study of blood T cell repertoires in COVID-19. This CDR3 spans 15 amino acids. In germline, CDR1 is MNHNY, CDR2 SVGAGI (reference sequence). V lost 1 base to trimming and J lost 6 bases, with 16 bases between them. This clone appeared once. TCRdb's table, derived via immunoSEQ multiplex PCR, lists solely in-frame clones and lacks some. The repertoire holds about 490,000 clones, with approximately 83% as singletons. The V call is TRBV6-6, the J call TRBJ2-7; possible D gene TRBD2, 5 bases. The sequencing input was peripheral blood. The receptor's source is a human donor in a cohort sampled during active COVID-19. CDR3 sequence reads: CASSYWRLSSPEQYF. The DNA for the CDR3 is TGTGCCAGCAGTTACTGGCGCCTATCTAGCCCCGAGCAGTACTTC.